Below are 24 T cell receptor beta chains sequenced from a single sample in a study of blood T cell repertoires in COVID-19. Measured with immunoSEQ multiplex PCR; TCRdb has only the in-frame clones, and not every one. The sample shows about 170,000 clones, roughly 80% of them seen only once. The source material was peripheral blood. These receptors came from a man in his 70s with acute or convalescent COVID-19.

There are many counts of this clone. The genes are TRBV5-1 and TRBJ2-7, with 11 bases aligning to TRBD2. CDR3 size: 16 residues. J gave up 3 bases and V 2 bases, and 7 bases lay outside the gene matches. Per the germline V gene, CDR1 is SGHRS and CDR2 is YFSETQ. CDR3 bases: TGCGCCAGCAGCTTTAGCGGGGGGGCCGGTGACTACGAGCAGTACTTC. It specifies CASSFSGGAGDYEQYF.

The rearrangement joins TRBV5-4 to TRBJ2-1; TRBD2 aligns across 8 bases. The CDR3 sequence is 14 residues long. Germline V gene sequence: CDR1 SGHNT, CDR2 YYREEE (reference sequence). V was pared by 5 bases and J by 12 bases, with 13 bases of the junction left unmatched. Here the CDR3 reads CASRTSGTSFRQFF. In DNA, the CDR3 is TGTGCCAGCAGAACGTCCGGGACTAGTTTTCGGCAGTTCTTC.

This clone was seen just once. This chain joins TRBV5-4 and TRBJ2-7; D may be TRBD1 (6 bases). Germline CDR1 and CDR2: SGHNT and YYREEE (reference sequence). The CDR3 loop spans 15 amino acids. V lost 4 bases, J lost 0 bases, and 14 bases lay in between. DNA of the CDR3: TGTGCCAGCAGCCTGGACAGTCCCAGCTCCTACGAGCAGTACTTC. As protein: CASSLDSPSSYEQYF.

This chain connects TRBV5-8 to TRBJ2-2; TRBD2 matches 8 bases. Trimming at V came to 4 bases and at J to 4 bases, leaving 6 bases not matched to a gene. In germline, CDR1 is SGHTS, CDR2 YDEGEE. The CDR3 extends over 15 amino acids. The CDR3 loop is CASSTGTRVTGELFF. As DNA, the CDR3 is TGTGCCAGCAGCACCGGGACTAGAGTCACCGGGGAGCTGTTTTTT.

The V call is TRBV10-1, the J call TRBJ2-2; TRBD1 matches at 7 bases. V trimming: 8 bases; J trimming: 0 bases; junction bases outside the gene matches: 9. This CDR3 has 16 residues. The germline CDR1 and CDR2 sequences are WNHNN and SYGVQD (reference sequence). The CDR3 spells CASSSAGQANTGELFF. For the CDR3, the DNA is TGCGCCAGCTCGAGTGCAGGACAGGCGAACACCGGGGAGCTGTTTTTT.

This clone was detected a few times. The chain has TRBV28 and TRBJ2-6; 7 nucleotides align to TRBD1. CDR1 MDHEN and CDR2 SYDVKM come from the germline V gene. This CDR3 region has 16 residues. The junction had 5 bases not matched to a gene; V was cut back by 6 bases and J by 0 bases. CDR3 coding DNA: TGTGCCAGCAGCGACGGGACAGCCTCTGGGGCCAACGTCCTGACTTTC. Translated: CASSDGTASGANVLTF.

In DNA form, the CDR3 reads TGTGCTGGGGGGGGGCCGAGGGCAGATACGCAGTATTTT. Its protein product is CAGGGPRADTQYF. The genes are TRBV11-2 and TRBJ2-3; TRBD2 might be the D (7 bases). The CDR3 contains 13 residues. Germline V CDR1 and CDR2: SGHAT, FQNNGV.

The rearrangement uses TRBV21-1 and TRBJ2-6; the table's TRBD1 call for D was not verified on the DNA. TRBV21-1 represents a pseudogene. The CDR3 loop spans 21 amino acids. In DNA, the CDR3 is TGTGCCAGCAGCAAAGAGGGGGTTTTGCTGGCCTCCTCTTCTGGGGCCAACGTCCTGACTTTC. Translation: CASSKEGVLLASSSGANVLTF.

The chain couples TRBV24-1 to TRBJ2-3; 7 bases match TRBD2. The V and J ends lost 0 bases and 1 base, in that order; junction bases with no gene match: 3. CDR1 and CDR2 (germline): KGHDR, SFDVKD. The CDR3 extends over 16 amino acids. CDR3 in DNA: TGTGCCACCAGTGATTTGAGGCTAGCGGGCACAGATACGCAGTATTTT. It codes for CATSDLRLAGTDTQYF.

The chain has TRBV7-9 and TRBJ1-4, with D hard to call. Germline-derived CDR1 and CDR2 are SEHNR and FQNEAQ (reference sequence). V was pared by 5 bases and J by 2 bases, with 12 bases between. The CDR3 has 15 residues. The CDR3 nucleotides read TGTGCCAGCAGCCCCCTCGGAGGCACTAATGAAAAACTGTTTTTT. As protein: CASSPLGGTNEKLFF.

This clone was seen just once. The chain has TRBV7-3 and TRBJ1-2; 9 bases are a match to TRBD1. CDR3 size: 16 residues. After removal of 7 bases from V and 8 bases from J, the junction contained 17 bases not matched to a gene. Germline CDR1 SGHTA, CDR2 FQGTGA. The CDR3 here is CASTQAPGQGPSGYTF. The CDR3 DNA reads as TGTGCCAGCACCCAGGCCCCAGGACAGGGGCCGAGCGGCTACACCTTC. Using reference TRBV7-3 and TRBJ1-2 for the parts outside the CDR3, the full variable domain is GAGVSQTPSNKVTEKGKYVELRCDPISGHTALYWYRQSLGQGPEFLIYFQGTGAADDSGLPNDRFFAVRPEGSVSTLKIQRTERGDSAVYLCASTQAPGQGPSGYTFGSGTRLTVV.

This chain joins TRBV5-5 and TRBJ1-2; no clear D. CDR3 size: 12 residues. Between the trimmed V and J ends, which lost 4 bases and 7 bases, there was a span of 11 bases. Germline V gene sequence: CDR1 SGHKS, CDR2 YYEKEE (reference sequence). The CDR3: CASSTGGGGYTF. The CDR3 nucleotides read TGTGCCAGCAGCACGGGCGGAGGTGGCTACACCTTC.

CDR3 residues: CASSDSNRGGDEKLFF. DNA of the CDR3: TGTGCCAGCAGTGACTCGAACAGGGGGGGAGATGAAAAACTGTTTTTT. The V call is TRBV2, the J call TRBJ1-4; 8 bases agree with TRBD1. The CDR3 sequence is 16 residues long. J lost 6 bases, V lost 3 bases, and 9 bases had no gene match. From germline, CDR1 is SNHLY and CDR2 FYNNEI.

This chain joins TRBV4-2 and TRBJ2-2; TRBD2 matches 7 bases. The length of the CDR3 is 16 residues. Germline values: CDR1 LGHNA, CDR2 YNFKEQ. V trimming: 6 bases; J trimming: 1 base; junction bases outside the gene matches: 8. CDR3 sequence (DNA): TGTGCCAGCAGAATGTCTAGCGGTTGGAACACCGGGGAGCTGTTTTTT. This translates into CASRMSSGWNTGELFF.

The rearrangement uses TRBV2 and TRBJ1-2; TRBD1 aligns across 7 bases. The CDR3 sequence is 13 residues long. Germline values: CDR1 SNHLY, CDR2 FYNNEI. The V gene end was trimmed by 6 bases and the J gene end by 7 bases; junction bases not matched to a gene: 8. The CDR3 spells CASSERQGGGYTF. The CDR3 coding sequence is TGTGCCAGCAGCGAGAGACAGGGAGGTGGCTACACCTTC.

The rearrangement uses TRBV10-1 and TRBJ1-6; D is possibly TRBD1 (5 bases). The CDR3 runs 14 residues. In germline, CDR1 is WNHNN, CDR2 SYGVQD (reference sequence). Trimming took off 3 bases at V and 5 bases at J, with 8 bases between the two ends. The CDR3 DNA sequence: TGCGCCAGCAGTGAACAGGAAAATAATTCACCCCTCCACTTT. Translated, it gives CASSEQENNSPLHF.

V usage is TRBV15 and J usage is TRBJ2-7; 7 bases fit TRBD1. CDR1 and CDR2 (germline): LNHNV, YYDKDF (reference sequence). The CDR3 extends over 13 amino acids. V lost 0 bases and J lost 7; bases outside the gene matches: 3. The CDR3 DNA follows: TGTGCCACCAGCAGAGATCGGGACAGTGAGCAGTACTTC. Its translation is CATSRDRDSEQYF. Drawing the rest from reference TRBV15 and TRBJ2-7, the complete variable domain is DAMVIQNPRYQVTQFGKPVTLSCSQTLNHNVMYWYQQKSSQAPKLLFHYYDKDFNNEADTPDNFQSRRPNTSFCFLDIRSPGLGDTAMYLCATSRDRDSEQYFGPGTRLTVT.

The V call is TRBV28, the J call TRBJ1-6; possibly TRBD1 for D (6 bases). Germline-derived CDR1 and CDR2 are MDHEN and SYDVKM. The CDR3 loop spans 14 amino acids. V shed 6 bases and J shed 3 bases, with 9 bases lying between them. CDR3 bases: TGTGCCAGCAGGTCACAGGGCTATAATTCACCCCTCCACTTT. Translation gives CASRSQGYNSPLHF.

The chain carries TRBV5-4 and TRBJ1-1, with a possible D match to TRBD1 (6 bases). The CDR3 covers 17 residues. V was shortened by 3 bases and J by 1 base, with 19 bases between the two germline ends. Germline CDR1 is SGHNT and CDR2 is YYREEE (reference sequence). CDR3 loop: CASSSPSRGATNTEAFF. The DNA of the CDR3 is TGTGCCAGCAGCTCGCCCTCCAGGGGCGCCACGAACACTGAAGCTTTCTTT.

The chain has TRBV24-1 and TRBJ2-2; a possible D gene is TRBD1 (5 bases). Trimming removed 1 base at V and 7 bases at J, with 18 bases between. The CDR3 sequence is 17 residues long. In germline, CDR1 is KGHDR, CDR2 SFDVKD. This CDR3 is CATSDFNSQGRDGELFF. The CDR3 bases are TGTGCCACCAGTGATTTTAATTCTCAGGGAAGGGACGGGGAGCTGTTTTTT.

As for this clone: At the DNA level, this CDR3 is encoded by other sequences in the same sample as well. The V call is TRBV5-1, the J call TRBJ1-6; 7 positions match TRBD1. CDR3 length: 14 amino acids. Germline-derived CDR1 and CDR2 are SGHRS and YFSETQ. V gave up 3 bases and J gave up 8 bases; unmatched junction bases: 5. The chain's CDR3 is CASSYGQVDSPLHF. The CDR3 nucleotides are TGCGCCAGCAGCTACGGACAGGTTGATTCACCCCTCCACTTT. Supplemented by reference TRBV5-1 and TRBJ1-6, the full variable domain reads KAGVTQTPRYLIKTRGQQVTLSCSPISGHRSVSWYQQTPGQGLQFLFEYFSETQRNKGNFPGRFSGRQFSNSRSEMNVSTLELGDSALYLCASSYGQVDSPLHFGNGTRLTVT.

V gene TRBV12-3 or TRBV12-4 combines with J gene TRBJ1-2; 10 bases agree with TRBD1. V was clipped by 6 bases and J by 8 bases; unmatched bases: 6. The CDR3 consists of 13 residues. This CDR3 is CASSRQGASGYTF. CDR3 coding DNA: TGTGCCAGCAGCCGACAGGGGGCGTCGGGCTACACCTTC.

J is TRBJ1-1 and V is TRBV19, with D perhaps TRBD1 (6 bases). This CDR3 comprises 15 residues. V lost 3 bases and J lost 5, with 16 bases in between. The germline V gene has CDR1 LNHDA and CDR2 SQIVND (reference sequence). CDR3 sequence reads: CASSMSGRGRTEAFF. The CDR3 nucleotides are TGTGCCAGTAGTATGTCGGGCAGGGGAAGGACTGAAGCTTTCTTT.

The V and J genes are TRBV27 and TRBJ2-7; the D gene is possibly TRBD1 (6 bases). Deletions cut 3 bases from V and 1 base from J, with 19 bases between. Germline V gene sequence: CDR1 MNHEY, CDR2 SMNVEV (reference sequence). CDR3 length: 17 amino acids. CDR3 coding DNA: TGTGCCAGCAGTTTTGGTGTGAGGGGGAAGGGGTCCTACGAGCAGTACTTC. Its protein is CASSFGVRGKGSYEQYF.